This TCR beta chain was sequenced in a study of T cells in pancreatic ductal adenocarcinoma. Broader study findings: No significant tumor-blood clonality difference; means were about 0.1 and 0.065.

TCRdb's table, derived via immunoSEQ multiplex PCR, lists solely in-frame clones and lacks some. Among around 9,000 clones listed, around nine tenths were seen once. Surgery without prior neoadjuvant therapy was the treatment of the selected pancreatic ductal adenocarcinoma patients. With regard to this clone: Its antigen is unidentified.

Specimen: PBMCs. The clonotype comes from a human donor with pancreatic ductal adenocarcinoma.

The CDR3, as DNA: TGTGCCAGCAGCTTAGCGTTCAGCTATGGCTACACCTTC. Residues: CASSLAFSYGYTF. The genes are TRBV11-2 and TRBJ1-2; no firm D call. CDR1 and CDR2 from the germline V gene are SGHAT and FQNNGV. Trimming left V 1 base short and J 4 bases short, with 7 bases between. CDR3 length: 13 amino acids.